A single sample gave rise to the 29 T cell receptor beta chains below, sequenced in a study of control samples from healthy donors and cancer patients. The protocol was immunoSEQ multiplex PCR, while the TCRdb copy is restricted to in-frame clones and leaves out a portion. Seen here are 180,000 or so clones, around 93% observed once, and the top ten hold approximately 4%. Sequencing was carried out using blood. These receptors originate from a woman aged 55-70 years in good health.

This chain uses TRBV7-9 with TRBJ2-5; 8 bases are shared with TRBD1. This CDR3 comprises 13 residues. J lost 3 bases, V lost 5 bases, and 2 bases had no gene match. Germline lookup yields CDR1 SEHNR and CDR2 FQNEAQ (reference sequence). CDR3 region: CASSPTGEETQYF. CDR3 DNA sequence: TGTGCCAGCAGCCCGACAGGGGAAGAGACCCAGTACTTC.

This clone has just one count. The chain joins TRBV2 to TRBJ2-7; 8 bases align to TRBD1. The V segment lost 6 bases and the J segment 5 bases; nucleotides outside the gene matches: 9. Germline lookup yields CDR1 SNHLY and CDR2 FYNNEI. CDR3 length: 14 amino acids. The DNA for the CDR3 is TGTGCCAGCAGCAGAGGGGACAGGTTCAACGAGCAGTACTTC. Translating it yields CASSRGDRFNEQYF.

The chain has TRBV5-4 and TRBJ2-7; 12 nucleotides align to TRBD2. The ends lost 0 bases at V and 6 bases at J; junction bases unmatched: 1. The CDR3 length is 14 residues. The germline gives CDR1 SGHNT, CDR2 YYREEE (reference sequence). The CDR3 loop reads CASSLGTSGAEQYF. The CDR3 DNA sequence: TGTGCCAGCAGCTTGGGGACTAGCGGGGCCGAGCAGTACTTC.

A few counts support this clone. The CDR3 spells CSVRTGETGELFF. CDR3 coding DNA: TGCAGCGTTAGGACAGGGGAGACCGGGGAGCTGTTTTTT. The chain couples TRBV29-1 to TRBJ2-2; TRBD1 matches 9 bases. Germline trimming cut 5 bases from V and 5 bases from J; bases unmatched to any gene: 3. This CDR3 has 13 amino acids. The germline V gene has CDR1 SQVTM and CDR2 ANQGSEA.

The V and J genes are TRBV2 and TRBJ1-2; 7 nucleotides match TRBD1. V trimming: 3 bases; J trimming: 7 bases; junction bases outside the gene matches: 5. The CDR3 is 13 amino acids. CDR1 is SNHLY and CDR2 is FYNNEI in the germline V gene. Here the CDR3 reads CASSEQGEGGYTF. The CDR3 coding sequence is TGTGCCAGCAGTGAGCAGGGGGAAGGTGGCTACACCTTC.

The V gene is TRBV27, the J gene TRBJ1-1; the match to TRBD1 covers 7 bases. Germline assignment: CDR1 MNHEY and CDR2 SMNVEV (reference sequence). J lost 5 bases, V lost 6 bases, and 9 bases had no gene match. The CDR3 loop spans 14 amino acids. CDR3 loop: CASRPLQGWTEAFF. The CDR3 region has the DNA TGTGCCAGCAGGCCCCTACAGGGGTGGACTGAAGCTTTCTTT.

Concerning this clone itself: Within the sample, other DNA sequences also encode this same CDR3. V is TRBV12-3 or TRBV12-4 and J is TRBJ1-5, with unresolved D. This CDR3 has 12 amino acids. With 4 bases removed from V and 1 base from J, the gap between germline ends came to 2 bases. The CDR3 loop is CASSYSNQPQHF. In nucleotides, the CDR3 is TGTGCCAGCAGTTACAGCAATCAGCCCCAGCATTTT.

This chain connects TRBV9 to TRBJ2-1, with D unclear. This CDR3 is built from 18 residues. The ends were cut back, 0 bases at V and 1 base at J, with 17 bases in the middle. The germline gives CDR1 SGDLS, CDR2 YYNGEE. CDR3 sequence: CASSVGSRMLGSYNEQFF. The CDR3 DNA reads TGTGCCAGCAGCGTAGGGTCTAGGATGTTAGGGTCCTACAATGAGCAGTTCTTC.

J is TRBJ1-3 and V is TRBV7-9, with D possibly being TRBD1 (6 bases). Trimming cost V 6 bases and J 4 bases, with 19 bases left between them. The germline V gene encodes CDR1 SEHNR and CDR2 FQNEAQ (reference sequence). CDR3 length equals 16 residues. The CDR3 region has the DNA TGTGCCAGCAGTCCCCCCCGGGGGGCGCGGGGAAACACCATATATTTT. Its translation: CASSPPRGARGNTIYF.

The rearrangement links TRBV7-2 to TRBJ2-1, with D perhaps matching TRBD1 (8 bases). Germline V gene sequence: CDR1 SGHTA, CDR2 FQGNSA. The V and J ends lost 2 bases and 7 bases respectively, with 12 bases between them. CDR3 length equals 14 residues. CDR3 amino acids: CASSLYRGGNEQFF. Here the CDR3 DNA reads TGTGCCAGCAGCTTATACAGGGGGGGGAATGAGCAGTTCTTC.

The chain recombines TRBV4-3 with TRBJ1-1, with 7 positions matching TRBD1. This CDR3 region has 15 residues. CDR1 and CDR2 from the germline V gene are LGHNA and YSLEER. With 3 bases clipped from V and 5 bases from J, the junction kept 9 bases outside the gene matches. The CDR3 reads CASSQIDRVRTEAFF. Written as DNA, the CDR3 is TGCGCCAGCAGCCAGATCGACAGGGTGAGAACTGAAGCTTTCTTT.

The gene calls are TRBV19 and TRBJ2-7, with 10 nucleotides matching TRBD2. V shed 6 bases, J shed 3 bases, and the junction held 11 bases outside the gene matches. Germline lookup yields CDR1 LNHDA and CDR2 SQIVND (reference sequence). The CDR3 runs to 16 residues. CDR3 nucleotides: TGTGCCAGTAGCTTTGGCCTAGCGGGGGACCTCTACGAGCAGTACTTC. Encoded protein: CASSFGLAGDLYEQYF.

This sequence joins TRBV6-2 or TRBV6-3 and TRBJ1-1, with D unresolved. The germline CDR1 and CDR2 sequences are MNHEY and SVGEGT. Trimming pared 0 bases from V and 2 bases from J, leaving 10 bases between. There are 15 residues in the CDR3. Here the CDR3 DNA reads TGTGCCAGCAGTTACTCGAGAACAGTTAACACTGAAGCTTTCTTT. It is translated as CASSYSRTVNTEAFF.

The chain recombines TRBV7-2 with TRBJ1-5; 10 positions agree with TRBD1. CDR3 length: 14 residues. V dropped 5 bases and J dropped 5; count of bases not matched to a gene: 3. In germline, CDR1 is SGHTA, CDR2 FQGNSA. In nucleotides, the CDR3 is TGTGCCAGCAGCAAGGACAGGGGGGATCAGCCCCAGCATTTT. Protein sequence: CASSKDRGDQPQHF.

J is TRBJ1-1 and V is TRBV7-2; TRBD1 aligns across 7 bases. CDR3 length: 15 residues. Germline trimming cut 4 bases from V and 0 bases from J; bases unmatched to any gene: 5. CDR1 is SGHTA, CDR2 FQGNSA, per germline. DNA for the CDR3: TGTGCCAGCAGCTCGGGACAGCACATGAACACTGAAGCTTTCTTT. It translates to CASSSGQHMNTEAFF.

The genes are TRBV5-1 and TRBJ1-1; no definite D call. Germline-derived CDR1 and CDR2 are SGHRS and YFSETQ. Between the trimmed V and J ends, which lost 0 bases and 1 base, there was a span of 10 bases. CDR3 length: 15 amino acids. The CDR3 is CASSLALHSNTEAFF. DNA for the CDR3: TGCGCCAGCAGCTTGGCCCTACACTCGAACACTGAAGCTTTCTTT.

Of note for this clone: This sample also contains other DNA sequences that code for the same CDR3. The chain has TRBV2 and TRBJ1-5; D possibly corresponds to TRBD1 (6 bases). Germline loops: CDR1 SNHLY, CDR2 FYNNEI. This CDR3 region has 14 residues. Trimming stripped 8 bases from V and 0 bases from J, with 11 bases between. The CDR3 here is CASRGGNSNQPQHF. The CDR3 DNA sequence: TGTGCCAGCCGAGGGGGAAATAGCAATCAGCCCCAGCATTTT. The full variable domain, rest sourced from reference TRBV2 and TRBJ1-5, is EPEVTQTPSHQVTQMGQEVILRCVPISNHLYFYWYRQILGQKVEFLVSFYNNEISEKSEIFDDQFSVERPDGSNFTLKIRSTKLEDSAMYFCASRGGNSNQPQHFGDGTRLSIL.

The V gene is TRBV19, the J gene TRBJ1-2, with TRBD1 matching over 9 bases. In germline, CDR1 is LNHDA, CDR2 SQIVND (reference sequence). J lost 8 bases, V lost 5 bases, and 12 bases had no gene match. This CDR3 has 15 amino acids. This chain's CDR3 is CASSVSTGGPTGYTF. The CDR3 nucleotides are TGTGCCAGTAGTGTTTCAACAGGGGGCCCCACCGGCTACACCTTC.

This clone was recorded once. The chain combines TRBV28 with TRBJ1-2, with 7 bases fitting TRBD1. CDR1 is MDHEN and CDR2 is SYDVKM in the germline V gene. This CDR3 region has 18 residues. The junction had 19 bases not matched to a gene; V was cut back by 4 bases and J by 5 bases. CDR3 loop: CASSSYPAAIRGGYGYTF. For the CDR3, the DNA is TGTGCCAGCAGTTCCTACCCGGCCGCAATCAGGGGGGGGTATGGCTACACCTTC.

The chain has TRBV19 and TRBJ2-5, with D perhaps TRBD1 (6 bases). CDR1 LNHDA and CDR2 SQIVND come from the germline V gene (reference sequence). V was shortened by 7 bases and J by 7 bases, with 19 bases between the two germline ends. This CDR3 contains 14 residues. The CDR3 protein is CASKFTGTSVTQYF. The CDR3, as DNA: TGTGCCAGTAAGTTTACTGGGACATCGGTGACCCAGTACTTC. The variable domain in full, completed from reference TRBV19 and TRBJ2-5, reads DGGITQSPKYLFRKEGQNVTLSCEQNLNHDAMYWYRQDPGQGLRLIYYSQIVNDFQKGDIAEGYSVSREKKESFPLTVTSAQKNPTAFYLCASKFTGTSVTQYFGPGTRLLVL.

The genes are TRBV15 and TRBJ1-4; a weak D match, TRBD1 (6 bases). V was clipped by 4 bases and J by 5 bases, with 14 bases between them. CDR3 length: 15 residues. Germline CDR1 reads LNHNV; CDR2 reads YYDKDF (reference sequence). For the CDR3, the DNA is TGTGCCACCAGCAAGTCGGCGCAGGGGAATGAAAAACTGTTTTTT. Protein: CATSKSAQGNEKLFF.

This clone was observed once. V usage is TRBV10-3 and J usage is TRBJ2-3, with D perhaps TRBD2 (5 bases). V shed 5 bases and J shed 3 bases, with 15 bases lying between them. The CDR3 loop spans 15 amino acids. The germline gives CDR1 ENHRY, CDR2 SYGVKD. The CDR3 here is CAISILSGGTDTQYF. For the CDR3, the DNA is TGTGCCATCAGTATATTAAGCGGAGGAACAGATACGCAGTATTTT.

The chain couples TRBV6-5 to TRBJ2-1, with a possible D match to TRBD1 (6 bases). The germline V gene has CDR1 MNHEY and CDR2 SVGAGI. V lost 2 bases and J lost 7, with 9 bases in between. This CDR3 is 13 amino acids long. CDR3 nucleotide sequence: TGTGCCAGCAGTTACGACAGGTTTAATGAGCAGTTCTTC. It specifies CASSYDRFNEQFF.

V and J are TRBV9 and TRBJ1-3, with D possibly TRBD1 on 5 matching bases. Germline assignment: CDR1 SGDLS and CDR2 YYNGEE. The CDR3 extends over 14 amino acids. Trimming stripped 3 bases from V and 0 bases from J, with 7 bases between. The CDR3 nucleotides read TGTGCCAGCAGCGCAGGGAACTCTGGAAACACCATATATTTT. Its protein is CASSAGNSGNTIYF.

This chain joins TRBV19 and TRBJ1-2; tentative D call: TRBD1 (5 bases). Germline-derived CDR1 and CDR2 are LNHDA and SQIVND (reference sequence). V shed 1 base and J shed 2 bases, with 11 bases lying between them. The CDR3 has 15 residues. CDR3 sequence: CASSIVQGANYGYTF. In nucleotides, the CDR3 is TGTGCCAGTAGTATAGTCCAGGGCGCAAACTATGGCTACACCTTC.

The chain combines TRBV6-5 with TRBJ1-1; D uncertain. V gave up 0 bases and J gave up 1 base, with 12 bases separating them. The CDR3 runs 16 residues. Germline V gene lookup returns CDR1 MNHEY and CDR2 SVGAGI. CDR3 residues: CASSYSLSRSNTEAFF. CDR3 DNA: TGTGCCAGCAGTTACTCCCTCTCACGCTCGAACACTGAAGCTTTCTTT.

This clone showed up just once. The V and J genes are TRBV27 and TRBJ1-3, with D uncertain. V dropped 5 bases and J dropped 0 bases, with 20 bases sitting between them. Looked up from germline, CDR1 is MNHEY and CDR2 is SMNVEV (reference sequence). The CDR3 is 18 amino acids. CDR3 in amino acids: CASSLGFLDGLSGNTIYF. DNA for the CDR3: TGTGCCAGCAGTCTCGGTTTTCTGGACGGGCTCTCTGGAAACACCATATATTTT.

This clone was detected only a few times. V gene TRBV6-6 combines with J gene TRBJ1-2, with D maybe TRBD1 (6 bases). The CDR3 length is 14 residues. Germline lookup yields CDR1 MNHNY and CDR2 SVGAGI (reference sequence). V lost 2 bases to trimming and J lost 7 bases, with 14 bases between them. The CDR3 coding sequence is TGTGCCAGCAGTTACATGGGGGCGGTTGGTGGCTACACCTTC. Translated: CASSYMGAVGGYTF.

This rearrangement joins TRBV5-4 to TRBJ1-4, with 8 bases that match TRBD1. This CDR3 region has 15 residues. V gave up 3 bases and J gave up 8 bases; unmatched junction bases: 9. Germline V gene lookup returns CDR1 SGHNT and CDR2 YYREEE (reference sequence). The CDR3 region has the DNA TGTGCCAGCAGCTCACAGGGGGTGGGAATCGAAAAACTGTTTTTT. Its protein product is CASSSQGVGIEKLFF.